The 5 T cell receptor beta chains in this list originate from one sample, sequenced in a study of cytotoxic CD8 clonotypes in ibrutinib-treated CLL. Sequenced by immunoSEQ multiplex PCR; TCRdb stores in-frame clones only, minus some. The sample records hundreds of thousands of clones, roughly 70% being singletons. Sequencing was performed on PBMCs, taken after 24 months of ibrutinib treatment. Every receptor here comes from a human donor with chronic lymphocytic leukemia.

The rearrangement uses TRBV11-3 and TRBJ2-5; 8 positions agree with TRBD1. Germline CDR1 and CDR2: SGHNT and YENEEA. With V trimmed by 5 bases and J by 5 bases, 10 bases remained unmatched. The CDR3 contains 15 residues. CDR3 DNA sequence: TGTGCCAGCAGCCGAAGGACAGGGCTACTGGAGACCCAGTACTTC. Amino acids: CASSRRTGLLETQYF. Full variable domain (missing parts from reference TRBV11-3 and TRBJ2-5): EAGVVQSPRYKIIEKKQPVAFWCNPISGHNTLYWYLQNLGQGPELLIRYENEEAVDDSQLPKDRFSAERLKGVDSTLKIQPAELGDSAVYLCASSRRTGLLETQYFGPGTRLLVL.

The chain combines TRBV5-1 with TRBJ2-5; D uncertain. CDR1 and CDR2 (germline): SGHRS, YFSETQ. The germline V and J ends were trimmed by 4 bases and 2 bases, with 12 bases remaining between them. The CDR3 is made up of 14 amino acids. CDR3 region: CASSQIGRQETQYF. The CDR3 nucleotides are TGCGCCAGCAGCCAGATTGGCCGACAAGAGACCCAGTACTTC.

This clone was seen a few times. The chain employs TRBV5-1 and TRBJ2-5; 7 bases agree with TRBD1. The CDR3 has 16 amino acids. V shed 3 bases and J 2 bases; nucleotides not matched to a gene: 10. Germline CDR1 and CDR2: SGHRS and YFSETQ. The CDR3 is CASSWRTGSQQETQYF. The DNA of the CDR3 is TGCGCCAGCAGCTGGAGGACAGGATCCCAACAAGAGACCCAGTACTTC.

The V call is TRBV30, the J call TRBJ1-3; no firm D call. Germline CDR1 reads GTSNPN; CDR2 reads SVGIG (reference sequence). V lost 2 bases, J lost 3 bases, and 11 bases lay in between. CDR3 length: 14 amino acids. The CDR3 loop is CAWSWQMGGNTIYF. DNA of the CDR3: TGTGCCTGGAGTTGGCAGATGGGTGGAAACACCATATATTTT.

The V call is TRBV29-1, the J call TRBJ1-2; D is perhaps TRBD1 (6 bases). The CDR3 is made up of 15 amino acids. V dropped 5 bases and J dropped 3 bases, with 19 bases sitting between them. Germline loops: CDR1 SQVTM, CDR2 ANQGSEA. This chain's CDR3 is CSVPGGAVPYYGYTF. The CDR3 nucleotides read TGCAGCGTTCCCGGGGGGGCAGTGCCCTACTATGGCTACACCTTC.